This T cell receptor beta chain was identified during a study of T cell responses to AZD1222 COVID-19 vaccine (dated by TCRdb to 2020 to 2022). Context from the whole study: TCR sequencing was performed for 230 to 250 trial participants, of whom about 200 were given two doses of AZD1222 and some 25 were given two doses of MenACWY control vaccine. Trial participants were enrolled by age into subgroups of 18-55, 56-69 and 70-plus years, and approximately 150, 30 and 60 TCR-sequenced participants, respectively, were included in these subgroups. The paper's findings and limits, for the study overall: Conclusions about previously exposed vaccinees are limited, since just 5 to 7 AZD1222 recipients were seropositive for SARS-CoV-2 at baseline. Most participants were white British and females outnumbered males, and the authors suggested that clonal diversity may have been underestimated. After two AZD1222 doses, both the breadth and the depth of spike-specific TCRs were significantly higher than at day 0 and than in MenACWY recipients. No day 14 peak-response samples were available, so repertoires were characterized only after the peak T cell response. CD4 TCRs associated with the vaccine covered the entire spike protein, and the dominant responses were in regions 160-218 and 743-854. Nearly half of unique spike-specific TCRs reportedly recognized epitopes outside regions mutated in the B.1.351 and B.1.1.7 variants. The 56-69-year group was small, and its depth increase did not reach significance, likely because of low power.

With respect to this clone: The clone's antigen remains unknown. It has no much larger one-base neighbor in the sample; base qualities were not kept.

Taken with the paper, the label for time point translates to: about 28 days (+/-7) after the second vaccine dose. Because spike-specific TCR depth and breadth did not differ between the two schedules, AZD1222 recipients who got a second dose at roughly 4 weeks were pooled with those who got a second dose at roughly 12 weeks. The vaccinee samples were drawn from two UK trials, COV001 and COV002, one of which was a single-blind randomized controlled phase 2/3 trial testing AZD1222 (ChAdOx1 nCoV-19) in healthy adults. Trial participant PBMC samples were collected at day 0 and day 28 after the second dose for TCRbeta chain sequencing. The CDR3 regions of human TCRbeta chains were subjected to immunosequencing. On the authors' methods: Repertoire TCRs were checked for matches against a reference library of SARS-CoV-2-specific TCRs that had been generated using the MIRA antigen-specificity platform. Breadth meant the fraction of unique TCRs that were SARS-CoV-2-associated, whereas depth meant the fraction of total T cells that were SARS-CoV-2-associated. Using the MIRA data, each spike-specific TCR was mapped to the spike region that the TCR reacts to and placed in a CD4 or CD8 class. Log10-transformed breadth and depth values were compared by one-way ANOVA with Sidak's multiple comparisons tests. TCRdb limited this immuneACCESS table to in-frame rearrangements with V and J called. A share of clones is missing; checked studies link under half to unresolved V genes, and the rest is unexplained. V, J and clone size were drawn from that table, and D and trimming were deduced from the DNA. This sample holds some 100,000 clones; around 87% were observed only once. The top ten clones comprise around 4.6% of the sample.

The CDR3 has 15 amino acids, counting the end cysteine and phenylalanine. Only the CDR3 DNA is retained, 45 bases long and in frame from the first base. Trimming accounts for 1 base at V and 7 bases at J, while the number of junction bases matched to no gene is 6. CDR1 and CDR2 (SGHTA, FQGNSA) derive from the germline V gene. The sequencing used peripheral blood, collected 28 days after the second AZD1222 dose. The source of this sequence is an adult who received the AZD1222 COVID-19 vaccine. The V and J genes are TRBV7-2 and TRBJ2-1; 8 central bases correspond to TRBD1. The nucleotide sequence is TGTGCCAGCAGCTTAGGCAGGGGGCGCAATAATGAGCAGTTCTTC. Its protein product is CASSLGRGRNNEQFF.